A single sample gave rise to the 26 T cell receptor beta chains below, sequenced in a study of human T cells and chemical hapten exposure. The time point: patch test 1, 2 weeks after DPC sensitization. The treatment denotes: therapeutic diphenylcyclopropenone sensitization with weekly scalp DPC. From the RACE reads, TCRdb called clonotypes with MiXCR, one entry per CDR3 protein. The sample includes 380,000 or so distinct CDR3 sequences, more than 4.5% of them seen just once. The sequencing here drew on whole blood, taken in connection with sensitization to the hapten diphenylcyclopropenone (DPC). These TCRs come from a woman in her fifties or sixties with alopecia areata. Some clones in this sample may be carry-over from other donors' samples.

This clonotype was picked up many times. The V gene is TRBV9, the J gene TRBJ2-7; TRBD1 matches at 7 bases. CDR3 length equals 15 residues. In germline, CDR1 is SGDLS, CDR2 YYNGEE. V was clipped by 2 bases and J by 2 bases; unmatched bases: 7. CDR3 residues: CASSVSTGITYEQYF. CDR3 DNA sequence: TGTGCCAGCAGCGTTTCGACAGGGATCACCTACGAGCAGTACTTC.

This clonotype has a handful of counts. At one of its ends the junction is not consistent with the germline gene, which may arise from a read error. This chain joins TRBV13 and TRBJ2-3; D assignment may be TRBD1 or TRBD2 (5 bases each). Germline assignment: CDR1 PRHDT and CDR2 FYEKMQ (reference sequence). The CDR3 loop spans 17 amino acids. In DNA form, the CDR3 reads TGTGCCAGCAGCCTAGGGGCAGCGGAACGGCACACAGATACGCAGTATTTT. It codes for CASSLGAAERHTDTQYF.

As regards this clonotype: A much larger clone lies one base from this, so it may be a read error. The chain couples TRBV12-3 or TRBV12-4 to TRBJ1-2; D is undetermined. Trimming removed 6 bases from V and 7 bases from J, with 12 bases in between. This CDR3 region has 12 residues. The CDR3 region has the DNA TGTGCCAGCAGCCAACGGTACACTGGCTACACCTTC. Its translation is CASSQRYTGYTF.

In the case of this clonotype: Because the CDR3 is missing its conserved closing phenylalanine or tryptophan, this is likely a read error. The chain is built from TRBV9 and TRBJ2-3; TRBD1 agrees at 8 bases. Germline CDR1 reads SGDLS; CDR2 reads YYNGEE. V dropped 4 bases and J dropped 8; count of bases not matched to a gene: 15. The CDR3 totals 16 residues. For the CDR3, the DNA is TGTGCCAGCAGCCATCCTCCCGGACAGGGAAGCGGTACGCAGTATTCT. Protein sequence: CASSHPPGQGSGTQYS.

This clonotype was recorded a few times. A much larger clone lies a single base off, so this may be a read error. The V gene is TRBV18, the J gene TRBJ1-1; a weak D match, TRBD1 (5 bases). Per the germline V gene, CDR1 is KGHSH and CDR2 is LQKENI. This CDR3 has 15 amino acids. The V end lost 3 bases, the J end lost 1 base, and 12 bases lay between the germline ends. For the CDR3, the DNA is TGTGCCAGCTCACCGCAGGAAGGGGCGAACACTGAAGCTTTCTTT. Translation: CASSPQEGANTEAFF.

In this sample, this clonotype turned up many times. This rearrangement joins TRBV14 to TRBJ1-4; no firm D call. The V end lost 1 base, the J end lost 8 bases, and 20 bases lay between the germline ends. Germline-derived CDR1 and CDR2 are SGHDN and FVKESK. This CDR3 has 17 residues. The CDR3, as DNA: TGTGCCAGCAGCCAAGTTAGGTCCGGACCGGTTGGAGAAAAACTGTTTTTT. As protein: CASSQVRSGPVGEKLFF.

The chain links TRBV27 to TRBJ1-5; D may be TRBD1 (5 bases). Deletions cut 4 bases from V and 7 bases from J, with 20 bases between. Looked up from germline, CDR1 is MNHEY and CDR2 is SMNVEV (reference sequence). The CDR3 is made up of 16 amino acids. CDR3 DNA sequence: TGTGCCAGCAGTTCCCTCCGGGACCGAATGTTCCAGCCCCAGCATTTT. Protein: CASSSLRDRMFQPQHF.

This clonotype was found many times. The CDR3 DNA follows: TGTGCCAGCAGAAGGACAGGGCCAGATACGCAGTATTTT. Amino acid sequence: CASRRTGPDTQYF. This rearrangement joins TRBV6-5 to TRBJ2-3, with TRBD1 matching 8 bases. V dropped 6 bases and J dropped 4; count of bases not matched to a gene: 3. CDR3 length: 13 amino acids. The germline CDR1 and CDR2 sequences are MNHEY and SVGAGI.

There are many counts of this clonotype. CDR3: CASRSAWDRDTDTQYF. CDR3 nucleotide sequence: TGTGCCAGCAGATCTGCTTGGGACAGAGACACAGATACGCAGTATTTT. J is TRBJ2-3 and V is TRBV6-2 or TRBV6-3; TRBD1 aligns across 7 bases. The germline gives CDR1 MNHEY, CDR2 SVGEGT. Trimming removed 6 bases from V and 2 bases from J; junction bases left unmatched: 11. CDR3 length: 16 residues.

The gene calls are TRBV3-1 and TRBJ1-1; no firm D call. Between the trimmed V and J ends, which lost 4 bases and 0 bases, there was a span of 6 bases. In germline, CDR1 is LGHDT, CDR2 YNNKEL (reference sequence). The CDR3 runs to 13 residues. CDR3 sequence (DNA): TGTGCCAGCAGCCGAAAAGTGAACACTGAAGCTTTCTTT. As protein: CASSRKVNTEAFF.

This clonotype was recorded a few times. The CDR3 sequence is CASSPEWQPYEQYF. The CDR3 bases are TGTGCCAGCAGCCCCGAGTGGCAGCCCTACGAGCAGTACTTC. The chain is built from TRBV9 and TRBJ2-7; D unclear. In germline, CDR1 is SGDLS, CDR2 YYNGEE. The CDR3 spans 14 residues. Trimming took off 4 bases at V and 2 bases at J, with 13 bases between the two ends.

This clonotype was picked up a small number of times. The J gene is TRBJ2-1, the V gene TRBV29-1; tentatively, D is TRBD1 (5 bases). V was shortened by 5 bases and J by 5 bases, with 19 bases between the two germline ends. CDR1 SQVTM and CDR2 ANQGSEA come from the germline V gene. The CDR3 has 15 amino acids. CDR3: CSVLKMTENNNEQFF. Written as DNA, the CDR3 is TGCAGCGTTTTGAAGATGACAGAGAATAACAATGAGCAGTTCTTC.

This clonotype was found many times. This sequence joins TRBV6-6 and TRBJ2-1; the match to TRBD2 covers 7 bases. CDR1 and CDR2 from the germline V gene are MNHNY and SVGAGI (reference sequence). The J segment lost 1 base and the V segment lost 4 bases, leaving 4 bases of the junction unmatched. The CDR3 length is 15 residues. CDR3 protein: CASSFPGGSYNEQFF. In DNA form, the CDR3 reads TGTGCCAGCAGTTTTCCGGGAGGATCCTACAATGAGCAGTTCTTC.

V and J are TRBV2 and TRBJ1-6; possible D gene TRBD1, 6 bases. V was trimmed by 5 bases and J by 9 bases, leaving 14 bases between them. Germline CDR1 SNHLY, CDR2 FYNNEI. CDR3 length equals 14 residues. CDR3: CASSPGVGSSPLHF. The CDR3 coding sequence is TGTGCCAGCAGTCCAGGGGTAGGCAGTTCACCCCTCCACTTT.

This clonotype was counted many times. This chain connects TRBV12-3 or TRBV12-4 to TRBJ1-4; 7 nucleotides align to TRBD1. This CDR3 region has 15 residues. V shed 6 bases and J 0 bases; nucleotides not matched to a gene: 4. The CDR3 DNA reads TGTGCCAGCAGGGGGACAGCTGCAACTAATGAAAAACTGTTTTTT. Translation: CASRGTAATNEKLFF.

In its sample, this clonotype was seen many times. The chain combines TRBV10-3 with TRBJ1-2, with D perhaps matching TRBD1 (5 bases). CDR3 length: 14 residues. Trimming took 2 bases from V and 2 from J, leaving 9 bases between them. CDR1 and CDR2 from the germline V gene are ENHRY and SYGVKD. In DNA, the CDR3 is TGTGCCATCAGTGAGCCGACAGCCAACTATGGCTACACCTTC. Encoded protein: CAISEPTANYGYTF.

In its sample, this clonotype was seen a few times. The V call is TRBV20-1, the J call TRBJ2-1; 7 bases align to TRBD2. V trimming: 2 bases; J trimming: 8 bases; junction bases outside the gene matches: 9. The CDR3 totals 14 residues. Germline values: CDR1 DFQATT, CDR2 SNEGSKA (reference sequence). The CDR3: CSARPLAEYYEQFF. The CDR3 nucleotides read TGCAGTGCTAGACCCCTAGCGGAGTACTATGAGCAGTTCTTC.

This clonotype showed up many times. The chain couples TRBV3-1 to TRBJ2-3; D is unresolved. Germline V gene data show CDR1 as LGHDT and CDR2 as YNNKEL (reference sequence). This CDR3 has 12 amino acids. DNA of the CDR3: TGTGCAACCAGTCAGGCAGAAAATACGCAGTATTTT. Protein: CATSQAENTQYF.

This clonotype was detected many times. The chain has TRBV6-5 and TRBJ1-1; D gene ambiguous. The CDR3 has 12 residues. Germline V gives CDR1 MNHEY, CDR2 SVGAGI. Trimming took off 6 bases at V and 7 bases at J, with 12 bases between the two ends. This CDR3 reads CASSSLDFEAFF. DNA for the CDR3: TGTGCCAGCAGCAGCCTCGACTTTGAAGCTTTCTTT.

This clonotype was seen ten or more times. The chain recombines TRBV27 with TRBJ2-1; D unclear. Germline V gives CDR1 MNHEY, CDR2 SMNVEV (reference sequence). V was pared by 6 bases and J by 5 bases, with 11 bases between. The length of the CDR3 is 13 residues. CDR3 sequence: CASSLLSDNEQFF. The CDR3 DNA sequence: TGTGCCAGCAGCCTCCTCTCTGACAATGAGCAGTTCTTC.

J is TRBJ2-1 and V is TRBV7-6, with D hard to call. CDR1 is SGHVS, CDR2 FNYEAQ, per germline. Trimming pared 0 bases from V and 3 bases from J, leaving 9 bases between. The CDR3 contains 15 residues. The chain's CDR3 is CASSLAPLHYNEQFF. As DNA, the CDR3 is TGTGCCAGCAGCTTAGCACCACTCCACTACAATGAGCAGTTCTTC.

The sample holds many counts of this clonotype. The chain combines TRBV6-5 with TRBJ1-1, with D perhaps matching TRBD1 (5 bases). CDR3 length: 17 amino acids. With 6 bases removed from V and 3 bases from J, the gap between germline ends came to 23 bases. In germline, CDR1 is MNHEY, CDR2 SVGAGI. The CDR3 protein is CASSYGLSGKGDTEAFF. As DNA, the CDR3 is TGTGCCAGCAGCTACGGGCTGTCAGGGAAAGGGGACACTGAAGCTTTCTTT.

This clonotype was counted at least ten times. This rearrangement joins TRBV29-1 to TRBJ2-1; D ambiguous. With 7 bases removed from V and 0 bases from J, the gap between germline ends came to 16 bases. Looked up from germline, CDR1 is SQVTM and CDR2 is ANQGSEA. The CDR3 loop spans 15 amino acids. CDR3 sequence: CSAAGAASSYNEQFF. The CDR3, as DNA: TGCAGCGCCGCCGGTGCGGCAAGCTCCTACAATGAGCAGTTCTTC.

This chain joins TRBV30 and TRBJ2-1, with 10 nucleotides matching TRBD2. The CDR3 runs to 12 residues. Trimming removed 2 bases from V and 14 bases from J; junction bases left unmatched: 6. Germline V gene data show CDR1 as GTSNPN and CDR2 as SVGIG (reference sequence). CDR3 bases: TGTGCCTGGAGTCCCGGGACTAGCGAGAAGTTCTTC. Translating gives CAWSPGTSEKFF.

This clonotype was seen only a few times. The rearrangement uses TRBV29-1 and TRBJ1-1; 8 positions match TRBD1. The CDR3 has 12 residues. Per germline, CDR1 SQVTM and CDR2 ANQGSEA. The V gene end was trimmed by 6 bases and the J gene end by 4 bases; junction bases not matched to a gene: 4. The CDR3 is CSVVTGGTEAFF. The CDR3 DNA sequence: TGCAGCGTGGTTACAGGGGGCACTGAAGCTTTCTTT. The full variable domain, with the rest looked up from reference TRBV29-1 and TRBJ1-1, is SAVISQKPSRDICQRGTSLTIQCQVDSQVTMMFWYRQQPGQSLTLIATANQGSEATYESGFVIDKFPISRPNLTFSTLTVSNMSPEDSSIYLCSVVTGGTEAFFGQGTRLTVV.

This chain connects TRBV5-6 to TRBJ1-3, with D unclear. Germline V gene lookup returns CDR1 SGHDT and CDR2 YYEEEE. The V end lost 0 bases, the J end lost 0 bases, and 4 bases lay between the germline ends. The CDR3 is made up of 14 amino acids. The CDR3 protein is CASSLVVSGNTIYF. CDR3 DNA: TGTGCCAGCAGCTTGGTGGTCTCTGGAAACACCATATATTTT.